The 15 T cell receptor beta chains in this list originate from one sample, sequenced in a study of regulatory T cells in long-lasting Graves disease. CDR3 regions were amplified by Arm-PCR using iRepertoire HTBI primers to build TCR beta libraries. TCRdb called the multiplex PCR reads again in MiXCR, with one record for every CDR3 protein. The table includes almost 350,000 distinct CDR3 sequences, about 20% detected once. This sample's time point: persistent/refractory GD, antithyroid drugs over 5 years with positive TRAb. From PBMCs, RNA was extracted and then used to make the TCR library. The sample here was peripheral blood mononuclear cells (PBMCs), taken when the disease was refractory, from a patient treated with antithyroid drugs. These receptors were taken from a female donor with Graves disease.

V is TRBV7-2 and J is TRBJ2-7; D is tentatively TRBD1 or TRBD2 (6 bases each). Trimming cost V 2 bases and J 6 bases, with 14 bases left between them. Germline values: CDR1 SGHTA, CDR2 FQGNSA. The CDR3 is 14 amino acids. The CDR3 sequence is CASSLPNRGAEQYF. In nucleotides, the CDR3 is TGTGCCAGCAGCTTACCAAATAGGGGGGCCGAGCAGTACTTC.

This chain links TRBV20-1 with TRBJ2-1, with 7 bases that match TRBD2. The CDR3 is made up of 14 amino acids. After removal of 5 bases from V and 10 bases from J, the junction contained 14 bases not matched to a gene. Looked up from germline, CDR1 is DFQATT and CDR2 is SNEGSKA (reference sequence). The CDR3 region has the DNA TGCAGTGCTTCCTCAGCGGGGCCACGGACGGAGCAGTTCTTC. Translated: CSASSAGPRTEQFF.

The chain joins TRBV19 to TRBJ1-2; the match to TRBD1 covers 9 bases. Germline V CDR1 and CDR2: LNHDA, SQIVND (reference sequence). CDR3 length equals 11 residues. The J segment lost 8 bases and the V segment lost 8 bases, leaving 3 bases of the junction unmatched. CDR3 loop: CASADRGGYTF. CDR3 bases: TGTGCCAGTGCGGACAGGGGCGGCTACACCTTC.

The V and J genes are TRBV18 and TRBJ2-2; 10 bases line up with TRBD1. The germline V gene has CDR1 KGHSH and CDR2 LQKENI. The CDR3 extends over 17 amino acids. V was pared by 6 bases and J by 5 bases, with 12 bases of the junction left unmatched. CDR3: CASSPTRTGGRTGELFF. CDR3 nucleotide sequence: TGTGCCAGCTCCCCTACCCGGACAGGGGGGAGGACCGGGGAGCTGTTTTTT.

This clonotype was seen repeatedly, ten times or more. The chain is built from TRBV6-1 and TRBJ1-2; 8 nucleotides align to TRBD1. The CDR3 contains 13 residues. V lost 3 bases, J lost 6 bases, and 3 bases stayed unmatched. Germline assignment: CDR1 MNHNS and CDR2 SASEGT. CDR3 coding DNA: TGTGCCAGCAGTGAGACAGGGGCCGATGGCTACACCTTC. This gives the protein CASSETGADGYTF.

This clonotype was seen ten or more times. V is TRBV27 and J is TRBJ1-5; TRBD1 is a possible D gene (5 bases). This CDR3 is built from 15 residues. Germline values: CDR1 MNHEY, CDR2 SMNVEV (reference sequence). Trimming took 2 bases from V and 7 from J, leaving 15 bases between them. CDR3 coding DNA: TGTGCCAGCAGTTTAGCCGGGACGTCAGGCCAGCCCCAGCATTTT. It specifies CASSLAGTSGQPQHF.

This clonotype was found a few times. The chain combines TRBV6-1 with TRBJ2-7; 7 bases map to TRBD1. Trimming removed 6 bases from V and 0 bases from J; junction bases left unmatched: 5. Germline CDR1 and CDR2: MNHNS and SASEGT. The CDR3 covers 14 residues. This CDR3 reads CASSPQGPSYEQYF. DNA for the CDR3: TGTGCCAGCAGCCCACAGGGGCCCTCCTACGAGCAGTACTTC.

In this sample, this clonotype turned up many times. The chain links TRBV6-1 to TRBJ2-5, with D possibly TRBD2 on 5 matching bases. The CDR3 runs 14 residues. Trimming removed 2 bases from V and 2 bases from J, with 9 bases in between. Germline V gives CDR1 MNHNS, CDR2 SASEGT. The CDR3 here is CASSEITSQETQYF. CDR3 coding DNA: TGTGCCAGCAGTGAAATAACTAGTCAAGAGACCCAGTACTTC.

The chain has TRBV14 and TRBJ2-7; D is unresolved. Trimming cost V 4 bases and J 2 bases, with 15 bases left between them. The CDR3 length is 15 residues. The germline CDR1 and CDR2 sequences are SGHDN and FVKESK. The CDR3 DNA sequence: TGTGCCAGCAGCCCATTTCCCGGGTCCCCCTACGAGCAGTACTTC. Translated, it gives CASSPFPGSPYEQYF.

Concerning this clonotype: Sequence at one end of the junction differs from germline and may be a read error. The genes are TRBV10-3 and TRBJ2-5; D perhaps matches TRBD2 (6 bases). This CDR3 comprises 12 residues. Looked up from germline, CDR1 is ENHRY and CDR2 is SYGVKD. The CDR3 here is CAISEGGTIADF. In nucleotides, the CDR3 is TGTGCCATCAGTGAGGGAGGGACGATCGCGGACTTC.

At least ten counts were recorded for this clonotype. The V and J genes are TRBV7-8 and TRBJ2-2; no reliable D call. Germline V gives CDR1 SGHVS, CDR2 FQNEAQ. The CDR3 is 13 amino acids. Deletions cut 1 base from V and 7 bases from J, with 7 bases between. The CDR3 region has the DNA TGTGCCAGCAGCTTAGGAGGTAGCGGGGAGCTGTTTTTT. This gives the protein CASSLGGSGELFF.

The table lists this clonotype with many counts. The chain has TRBV11-2 and TRBJ1-2, with D possibly TRBD1 on 5 matching bases. This CDR3 region has 15 residues. CDR1 SGHAT and CDR2 FQNNGV come from the germline V gene. V lost 5 bases, J lost 2 bases, and 15 bases lay in between. The chain's CDR3 is CASSPMGLPNYGYTF. The CDR3, as DNA: TGTGCCAGCAGCCCAATGGGACTGCCAAACTATGGCTACACCTTC.

The V and J genes are TRBV6-2 or TRBV6-3 and TRBJ1-3; D is unclear. Trimming left V 2 bases short and J 3 bases short, with 11 bases between. CDR1 and CDR2 (germline): MNHEY, SVGEGT. The CDR3 extends over 15 amino acids. This CDR3 reads CASSYPSVGGNTIYF. The CDR3 nucleotides are TGTGCCAGCAGTTACCCCAGCGTAGGTGGAAACACCATATATTTT.

This clonotype was seen repeatedly, ten times or more. The rearrangement uses TRBV12-3 or TRBV12-4 and TRBJ1-2; D is possibly TRBD1 (5 bases). The CDR3 runs to 13 residues. V shed 6 bases and J shed 5 bases, with 13 bases lying between them. CDR3 nucleotide sequence: TGTGCCAGCAGACCCGACAGTCCTTATGGCTACACCTTC. Encoded protein: CASRPDSPYGYTF.

This clonotype was observed many times. The chain recombines TRBV28 with TRBJ2-7; D is unclear. The CDR3 loop spans 13 amino acids. The V gene's germline CDR1 is MDHEN and CDR2 SYDVKM. V dropped 3 bases and J dropped 7 bases, with 13 bases sitting between them. The CDR3 region has the DNA TGTGCCAGCAGTTTTAGGTTCGTTGGTGAGCAGTACTTC. Encoded protein: CASSFRFVGEQYF.